This TCR beta chain was retrieved from a study of T cell responses to AZD1222 COVID-19 vaccine (dated by TCRdb to 2020 to 2023). Study-level background: AZD1222 recipients whose second dose came at about 4 weeks and those whose second dose came at about 12 weeks were combined into one group, since spike-specific TCR depth and breadth did not differ between the two schedules. TCR sequencing was performed for 230 to 250 trial participants, of whom around 210 were given two doses of AZD1222 and approximately 25 were given two doses of MenACWY control vaccine. Enrollment into the trials was organized by age into subgroups of 18-55, 56-69 and 70-plus years, and those subgroups contained approximately 160, 26 and 62 TCR-sequenced participants, respectively.

A distance of 14 bases separates the germline ends of V and J, which lose 3 bases and 5 bases respectively. Counted from cysteine to phenylalanine, this CDR3 has 14 amino acids. Only the CDR3 DNA is retained, 42 bases long and in frame from the first base. Looking up the germline V gene yields CDR1 SGHDN and CDR2 FVKESK. Note on this clone: It has no known antigen specificity. Base qualities are missing; no much larger clone stands one base away.

General conclusions and limits of the study: Participants were mostly white British and included more females than males, and it was suggested by the authors that clonal diversity may have been underestimated. No day 14 peak-response samples were available, so repertoires were characterized only after the peak T cell response. The vaccine-associated CD4 TCRs covered the entire spike protein, and the dominant responses fell in regions 160-218 and 743-854. The 56-69-year group was small, and its depth increase did not reach significance, likely because of low power. After two AZD1222 doses, spike-specific TCR breadth and depth were significantly higher than at day 0 and than in MenACWY recipients. Only six or seven AZD1222 recipients were SARS-CoV-2 seropositive at baseline, limiting conclusions about previously exposed vaccinees. Nearly half of unique spike-specific TCRs reportedly recognized epitopes outside regions mutated in the B.1.351 and B.1.1.7 variants.

The sample's time point label, decoded: baseline before first vaccination. Vaccinee samples were obtained from the UK trials COV001 and COV002, which included a single-blind randomized controlled phase 2/3 trial of AZD1222 (ChAdOx1 nCoV-19) in healthy adults. For TCRbeta chain sequencing, PBMC samples from trial participants were taken at day 0 and at day 28 after the second dose. The CDR3 regions of human TCRbeta chains were analyzed by immunosequencing. The paper's processing steps were these. Repertoire TCRs were matched against a reference library of SARS-CoV-2-specific TCRs generated with the MIRA antigen-specificity platform. Breadth was defined as the fraction of unique TCRs that were SARS-CoV-2-associated. Depth was defined as the fraction of total T cells that were SARS-CoV-2-associated. Using the MIRA data, each spike-specific TCR was assigned both to the spike region to which the TCR was reactive and to a CD4 or CD8 class. Log10-transformed breadth and depth values were compared by one-way ANOVA with Sidak's multiple comparisons tests. TCRdb took this table from immuneACCESS and kept in-frame rearrangements with V and J called. Such tables lack part of the clones; where checked against another copy, unresolved V genes explain under half of the gap, and the rest is unexplained. V and J calls and clone size come straight from that table; D and trimming were deduced from the DNA. The sample table holds over 120,000 clones, of which 92% were seen once. 4% to 5.5% of the sample rests with the top ten.

The sequence was obtained from an adult in good health. The sequence is built from TRBV14 and TRBJ2-7; TRBD2 is possibly the D segment (5 matching bases). The material sequenced was peripheral blood, taken on day 0 of AZD1222 vaccination. The sequenced DNA is TGTGCCAGCAGCCATTTTACCACTAGAGACGAGCAGTACTTC. Protein translation: CASSHFTTRDEQYF.